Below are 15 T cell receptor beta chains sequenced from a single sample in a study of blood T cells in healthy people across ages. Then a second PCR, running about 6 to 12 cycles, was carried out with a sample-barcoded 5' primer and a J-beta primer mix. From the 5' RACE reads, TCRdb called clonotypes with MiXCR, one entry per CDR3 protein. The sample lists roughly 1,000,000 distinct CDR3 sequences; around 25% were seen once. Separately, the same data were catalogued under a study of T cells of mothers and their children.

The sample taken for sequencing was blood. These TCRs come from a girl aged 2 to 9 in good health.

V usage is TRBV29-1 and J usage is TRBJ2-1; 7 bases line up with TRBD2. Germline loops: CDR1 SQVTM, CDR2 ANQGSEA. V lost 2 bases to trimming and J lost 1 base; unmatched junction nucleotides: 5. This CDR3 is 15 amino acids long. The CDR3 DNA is TGCAGCGTTGAATTCCGGGAGGTGTCCTACAATGAGCAGTTCTTC. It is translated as CSVEFREVSYNEQFF.

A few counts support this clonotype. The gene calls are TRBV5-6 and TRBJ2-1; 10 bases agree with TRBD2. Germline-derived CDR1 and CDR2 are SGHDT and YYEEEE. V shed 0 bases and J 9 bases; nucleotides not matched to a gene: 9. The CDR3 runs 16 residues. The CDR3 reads CASSLVRASGGSEQFF. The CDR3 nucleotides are TGTGCCAGCAGCTTGGTTCGGGCTAGCGGGGGTAGTGAGCAGTTCTTC.

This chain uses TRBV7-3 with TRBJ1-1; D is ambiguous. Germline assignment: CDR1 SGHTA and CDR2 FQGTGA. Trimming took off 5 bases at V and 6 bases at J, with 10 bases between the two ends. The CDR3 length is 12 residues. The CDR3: CASSHLGSEAFF. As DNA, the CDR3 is TGTGCCAGCAGCCACCTGGGGTCTGAAGCTTTCTTT.

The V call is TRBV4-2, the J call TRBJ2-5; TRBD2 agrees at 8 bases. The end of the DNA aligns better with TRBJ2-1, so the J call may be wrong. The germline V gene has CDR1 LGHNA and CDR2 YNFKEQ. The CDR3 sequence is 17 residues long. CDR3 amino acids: CASSLPTGGLVHNEQFF. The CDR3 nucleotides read TGTGCCAGCAGCCTCCCCACGGGGGGACTAGTTCACAATGAGCAGTTCTTC.

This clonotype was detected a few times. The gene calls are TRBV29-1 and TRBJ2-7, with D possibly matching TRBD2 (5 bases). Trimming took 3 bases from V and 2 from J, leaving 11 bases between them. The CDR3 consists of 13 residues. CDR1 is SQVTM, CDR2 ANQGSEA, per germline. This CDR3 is CSVDSGSPYEQYF. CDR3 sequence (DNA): TGCAGCGTTGACTCGGGGTCTCCCTACGAGCAGTACTTC.

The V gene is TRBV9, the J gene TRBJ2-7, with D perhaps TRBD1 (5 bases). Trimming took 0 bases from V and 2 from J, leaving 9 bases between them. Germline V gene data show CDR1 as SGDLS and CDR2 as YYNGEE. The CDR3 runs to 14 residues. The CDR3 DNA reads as TGTGCCAGCAGCGTAGCTGGGGCTGCCTACGAGCAGTACTTC. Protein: CASSVAGAAYEQYF.

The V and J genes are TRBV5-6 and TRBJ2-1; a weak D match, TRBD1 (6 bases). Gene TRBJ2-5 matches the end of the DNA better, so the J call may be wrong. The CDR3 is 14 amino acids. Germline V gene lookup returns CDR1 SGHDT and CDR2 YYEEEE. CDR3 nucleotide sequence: TGTGCCAGCAGCTCCGGGGACATCCAAGAGACCCAGTACTTC. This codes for CASSSGDIQETQYF.

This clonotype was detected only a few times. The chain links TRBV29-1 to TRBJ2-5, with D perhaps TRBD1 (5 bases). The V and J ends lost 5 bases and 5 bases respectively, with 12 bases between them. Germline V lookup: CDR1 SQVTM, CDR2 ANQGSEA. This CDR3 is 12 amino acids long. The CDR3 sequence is CSVKGIGETQYF. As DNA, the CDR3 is TGCAGCGTTAAGGGGATAGGGGAGACCCAGTACTTC.

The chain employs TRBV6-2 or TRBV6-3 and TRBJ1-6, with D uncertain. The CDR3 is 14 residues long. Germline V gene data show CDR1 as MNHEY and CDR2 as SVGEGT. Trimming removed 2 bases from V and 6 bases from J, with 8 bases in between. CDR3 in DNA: TGTGCCAGCAGTTACAGAGGGATTAATTCACCCCTCCACTTT. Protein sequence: CASSYRGINSPLHF.

This chain's CDR3 is CASSPTGEGGQFF. Written as DNA, the CDR3 is TGTGCCAGCAGCCCAACAGGGGAAGGGGGGCAGTTCTTC. This rearrangement joins TRBV7-3 to TRBJ2-5; TRBD1 matches 7 bases. Judging by the DNA end, TRBJ2-1 fits better; the J call may be wrong. Germline CDR1 and CDR2: SGHTA and FQGTGA. This CDR3 has 13 amino acids.

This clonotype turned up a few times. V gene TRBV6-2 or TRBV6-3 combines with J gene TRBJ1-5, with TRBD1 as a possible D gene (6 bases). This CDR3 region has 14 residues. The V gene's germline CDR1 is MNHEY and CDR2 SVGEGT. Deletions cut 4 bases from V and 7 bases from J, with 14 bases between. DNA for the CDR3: TGTGCCAGCAGTTGCCCAGGGGTGAGCCAGCCCCAGCATTTT. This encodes CASSCPGVSQPQHF.

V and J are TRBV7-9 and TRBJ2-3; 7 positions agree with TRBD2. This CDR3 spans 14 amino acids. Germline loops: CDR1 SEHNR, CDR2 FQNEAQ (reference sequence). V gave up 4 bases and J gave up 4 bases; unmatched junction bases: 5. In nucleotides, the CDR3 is TGTGCCAGCAGCTCGCGGGAGTTGGCAGATACGCAGTATTTT. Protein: CASSSRELADTQYF.

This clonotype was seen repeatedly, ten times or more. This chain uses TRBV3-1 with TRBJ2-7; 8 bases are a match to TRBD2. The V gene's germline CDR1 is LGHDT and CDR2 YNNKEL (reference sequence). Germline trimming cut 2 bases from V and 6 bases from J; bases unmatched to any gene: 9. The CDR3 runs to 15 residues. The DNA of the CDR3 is TGTGCCAGCAGCCAAATTCAAGCGGGAGTAGGCGAGCAGTACTTC. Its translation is CASSQIQAGVGEQYF.

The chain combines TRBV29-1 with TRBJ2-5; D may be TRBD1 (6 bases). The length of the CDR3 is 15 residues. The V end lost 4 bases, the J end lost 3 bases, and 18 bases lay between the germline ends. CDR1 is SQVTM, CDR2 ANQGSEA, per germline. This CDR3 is CSVGVAKGDEETQYF. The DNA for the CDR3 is TGCAGCGTTGGCGTAGCGAAGGGGGATGAAGAGACCCAGTACTTC.

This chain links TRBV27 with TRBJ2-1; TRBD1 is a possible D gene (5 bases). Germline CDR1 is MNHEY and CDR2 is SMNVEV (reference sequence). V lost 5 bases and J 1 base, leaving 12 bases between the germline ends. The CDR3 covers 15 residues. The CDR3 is CASSEDTTSYNEQFF. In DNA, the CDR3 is TGTGCCAGCAGTGAGGACACAACTTCCTACAATGAGCAGTTCTTC.